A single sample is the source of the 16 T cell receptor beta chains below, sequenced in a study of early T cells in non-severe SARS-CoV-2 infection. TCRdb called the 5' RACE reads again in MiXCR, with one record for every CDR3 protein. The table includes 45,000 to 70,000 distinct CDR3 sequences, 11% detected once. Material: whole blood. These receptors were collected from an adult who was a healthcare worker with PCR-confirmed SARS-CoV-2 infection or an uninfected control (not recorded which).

CDR3 residues: CASSMTDSNQPQHF. The CDR3 DNA reads as TGTGCCAGCAGTATGACAGATAGCAATCAGCCCCAGCATTTT. The V gene is TRBV12-3 or TRBV12-4, the J gene TRBJ1-5, with TRBD1 as a possible D gene (5 bases). V lost 5 bases to trimming and J lost 0 bases, with 8 bases between them. This CDR3 contains 14 residues.

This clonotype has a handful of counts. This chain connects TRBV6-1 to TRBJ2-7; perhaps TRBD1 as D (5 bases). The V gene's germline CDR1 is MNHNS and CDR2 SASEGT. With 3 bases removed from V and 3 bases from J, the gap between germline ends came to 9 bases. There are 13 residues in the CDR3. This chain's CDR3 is CASSETVGYEQYF. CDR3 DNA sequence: TGTGCCAGCAGTGAGACAGTGGGCTACGAGCAGTACTTC.

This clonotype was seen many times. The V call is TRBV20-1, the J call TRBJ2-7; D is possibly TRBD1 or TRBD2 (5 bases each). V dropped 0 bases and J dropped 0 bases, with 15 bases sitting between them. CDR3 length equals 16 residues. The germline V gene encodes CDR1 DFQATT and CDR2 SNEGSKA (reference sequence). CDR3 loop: CSARDGTGSSSYEQYF. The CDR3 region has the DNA TGCAGTGCTAGAGATGGGACGGGTTCCAGCTCCTACGAGCAGTACTTC.

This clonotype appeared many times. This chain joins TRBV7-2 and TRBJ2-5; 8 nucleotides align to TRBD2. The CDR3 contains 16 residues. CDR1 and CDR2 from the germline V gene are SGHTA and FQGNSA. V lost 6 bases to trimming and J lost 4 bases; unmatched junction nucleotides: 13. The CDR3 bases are TGTGCCAGCAGTCGGGGGGGGCGAACGAATCCAGAGACCCAGTACTTC. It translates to CASSRGGRTNPETQYF.

The CDR3 sequence: CASSLGQGAHSPLHF. The CDR3 DNA sequence: TGTGCCAGCAGTTTGGGACAGGGGGCGCATTCACCCCTCCACTTT. V gene TRBV28 combines with J gene TRBJ1-6, with 12 bases matching TRBD1. The CDR3 spans 15 residues. From germline, CDR1 is MDHEN and CDR2 SYDVKM. The V and J ends lost 3 bases and 8 bases, in that order; junction bases with no gene match: 2.

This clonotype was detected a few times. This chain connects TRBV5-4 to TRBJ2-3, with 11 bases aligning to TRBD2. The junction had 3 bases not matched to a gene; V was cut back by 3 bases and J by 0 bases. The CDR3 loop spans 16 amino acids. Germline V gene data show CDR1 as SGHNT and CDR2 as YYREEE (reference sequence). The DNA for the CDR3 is TGTGCCAGCAGCTACGGGACTAGCGGAAGCACAGATACGCAGTATTTT. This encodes CASSYGTSGSTDTQYF.

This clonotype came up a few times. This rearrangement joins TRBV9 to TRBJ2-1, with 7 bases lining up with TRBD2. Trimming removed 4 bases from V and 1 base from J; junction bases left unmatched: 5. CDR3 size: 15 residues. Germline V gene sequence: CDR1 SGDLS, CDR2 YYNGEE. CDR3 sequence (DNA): TGTGCCAGCAGCCGCAGCGGGGCTTCCTACAATGAGCAGTTCTTC. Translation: CASSRSGASYNEQFF.

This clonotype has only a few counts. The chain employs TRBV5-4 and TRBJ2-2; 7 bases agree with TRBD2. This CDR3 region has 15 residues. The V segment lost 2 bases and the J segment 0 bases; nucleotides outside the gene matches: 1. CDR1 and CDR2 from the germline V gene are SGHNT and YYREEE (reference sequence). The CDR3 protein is CASSFRGANTGELFF. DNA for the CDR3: TGTGCCAGCAGCTTCCGGGGGGCGAACACCGGGGAGCTGTTTTTT.

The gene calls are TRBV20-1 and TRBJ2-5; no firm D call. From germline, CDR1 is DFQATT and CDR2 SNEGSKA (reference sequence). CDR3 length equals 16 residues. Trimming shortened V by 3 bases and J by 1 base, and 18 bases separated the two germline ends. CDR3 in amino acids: CSASHPGPPAQETQYF. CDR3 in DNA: TGCAGTGCTAGCCACCCCGGGCCCCCAGCCCAAGAGACCCAGTACTTC.

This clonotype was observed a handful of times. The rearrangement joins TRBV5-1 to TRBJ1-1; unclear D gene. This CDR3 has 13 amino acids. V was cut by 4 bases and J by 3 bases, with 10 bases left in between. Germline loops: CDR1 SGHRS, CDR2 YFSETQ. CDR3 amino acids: CASSAQEYTEAFF. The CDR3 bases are TGCGCCAGCAGCGCGCAGGAGTACACTGAAGCTTTCTTT.

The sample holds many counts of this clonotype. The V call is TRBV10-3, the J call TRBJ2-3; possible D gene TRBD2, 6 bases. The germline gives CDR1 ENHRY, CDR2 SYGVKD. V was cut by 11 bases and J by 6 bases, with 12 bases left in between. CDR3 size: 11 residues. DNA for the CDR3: TGTGCCGCGGGGCTTTTGGATACGCAGTATTTT. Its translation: CAAGLLDTQYF.

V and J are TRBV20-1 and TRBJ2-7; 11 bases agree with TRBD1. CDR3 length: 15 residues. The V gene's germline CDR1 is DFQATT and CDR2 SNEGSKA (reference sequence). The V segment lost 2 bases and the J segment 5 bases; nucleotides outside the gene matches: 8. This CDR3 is CSARPLDRGRHEQYF. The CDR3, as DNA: TGCAGTGCTAGACCCTTGGACAGGGGGCGCCACGAGCAGTACTTC.

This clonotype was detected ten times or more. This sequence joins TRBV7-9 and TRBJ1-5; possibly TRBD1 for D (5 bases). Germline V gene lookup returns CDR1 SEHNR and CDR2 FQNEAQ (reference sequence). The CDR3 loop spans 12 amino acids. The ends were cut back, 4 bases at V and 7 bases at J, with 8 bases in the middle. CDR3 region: CASSWDFQPQHF. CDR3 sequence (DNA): TGTGCCAGCAGCTGGGACTTCCAGCCCCAGCATTTT.

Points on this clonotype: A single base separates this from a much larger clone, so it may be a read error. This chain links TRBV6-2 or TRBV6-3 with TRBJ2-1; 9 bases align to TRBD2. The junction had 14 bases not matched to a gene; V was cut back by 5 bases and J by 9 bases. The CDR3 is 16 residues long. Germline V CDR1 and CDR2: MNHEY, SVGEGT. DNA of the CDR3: TGTGCCAGCAGTCGGACTGCGGGACTAGCCCCTGGTGAGCAGTTCTTC. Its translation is CASSRTAGLAPGEQFF.

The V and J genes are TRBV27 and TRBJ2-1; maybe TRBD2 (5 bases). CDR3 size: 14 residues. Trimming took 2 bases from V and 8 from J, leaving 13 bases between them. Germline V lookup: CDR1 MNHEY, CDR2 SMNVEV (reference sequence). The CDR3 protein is CASSLAGSFDEQFF. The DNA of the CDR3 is TGTGCCAGCAGTTTAGCGGGCAGCTTCGATGAGCAGTTCTTC.

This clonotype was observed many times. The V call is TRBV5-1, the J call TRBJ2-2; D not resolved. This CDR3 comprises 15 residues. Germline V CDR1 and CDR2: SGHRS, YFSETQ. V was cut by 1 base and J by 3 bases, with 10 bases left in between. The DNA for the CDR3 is TGCGCCAGCAGCTTGCAAGGCCCCGACACCGGGGAGCTGTTTTTT. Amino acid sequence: CASSLQGPDTGELFF. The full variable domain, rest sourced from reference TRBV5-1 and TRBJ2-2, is KAGVTQTPRYLIKTRGQQVTLSCSPISGHRSVSWYQQTPGQGLQFLFEYFSETQRNKGNFPGRFSGRQFSNSRSEMNVSTLELGDSALYLCASSLQGPDTGELFFGEGSRLTVL.